Each of the 23 T cell receptor beta chains below was sequenced from the same sample in a study of cytomegalovirus exposure and HLA in healthy donors. The PCR ran on 60 Vbeta and 13 Jbeta primers. Measured with immunoSEQ multiplex PCR; TCRdb has only the in-frame clones, and not every one. The sample lists 80,000 to 95,000 clones, 65% to 80% occurring once. Sequencing was done on a sample of PBMCs. Every receptor here comes from a woman between 18 and 30 years old in good health and CMV-seropositive.

The rearrangement uses TRBV4-2 and TRBJ2-7; D may be TRBD1 (6 bases). Per the germline V gene, CDR1 is LGHNA and CDR2 is YNFKEQ. The CDR3 has 16 residues. V lost 1 base to trimming and J lost 4 bases, with 17 bases between them. CDR3 region: CASSQVKERGSYEQYF. The DNA of the CDR3 is TGTGCCAGCAGCCAAGTGAAGGAGAGGGGGAGTTACGAGCAGTACTTC.

The table lists this clone with a count of one. J is TRBJ2-3 and V is TRBV7-2; tentatively, D is TRBD2 (7 bases). Germline V gene lookup returns CDR1 SGHTA and CDR2 FQGNSA. The V end was cut by 1 base, the J end by 6 bases, with 17 bases between. The CDR3 runs to 16 residues. The CDR3 nucleotides are TGTGCCAGCAGCTTAGGGGGGGGCGGGCCGGGGGATACGCAGTATTTT. Its translation: CASSLGGGGPGDTQYF.

For the CDR3, the DNA is TGTGCCTGGAGTGGTGGGGACAGTCCCTTGTGGACCACAGATACGCAGTATTTT. Protein: CAWSGGDSPLWTTDTQYF. The chain has TRBV30 and TRBJ2-3; 7 nucleotides match TRBD1. The V and J ends lost 1 base and 2 bases, in that order; junction bases with no gene match: 15. CDR3 length equals 18 residues. Germline loops: CDR1 GTSNPN, CDR2 SVGIG (reference sequence).

V is TRBV4-2 and J is TRBJ2-1; 9 bases match TRBD2. Germline V lookup: CDR1 LGHNA, CDR2 YNFKEQ. CDR3 length equals 17 residues. The V gene end was trimmed by 4 bases and the J gene end by 0 bases; junction bases not matched to a gene: 7. This CDR3 reads CASSRLPSGDSYNEQFF. The DNA for the CDR3 is TGTGCCAGCAGCCGATTACCTAGCGGGGACTCCTACAATGAGCAGTTCTTC.

This clone was observed once. The rearrangement links TRBV28 to TRBJ1-6, with a possible D match to TRBD1 (5 bases). CDR1 and CDR2 from the germline V gene are MDHEN and SYDVKM. The CDR3 consists of 16 residues. Trimming pared 3 bases from V and 5 bases from J, leaving 14 bases between. CDR3 DNA sequence: TGTGCCAGCAGTTTCAGCGGGGCGCCTGATAATTCACCCCTCCACTTT. This translates into CASSFSGAPDNSPLHF.

There are a few counts of this clone. Its ends do not fully match the called genes, so a read error is possible. The chain couples TRBV6-5 to TRBJ2-3; D is possibly TRBD2 (5 bases). There are 12 residues in the CDR3. The germline gives CDR1 MNHEY, CDR2 SVGAGI. CDR3 amino acids: CASRSPGRSEGF. CDR3 bases: TGTGCCAGCAGATCCCCGGGCAGGAGTGAGGGTTTT.

CDR3 residues: CASSSSTGPYEQYF. DNA for the CDR3: TGTGCCAGCAGCAGCTCGACAGGACCCTACGAGCAGTACTTC. The J gene is TRBJ2-7, the V gene TRBV27; weak D call: TRBD1 (6 bases). The CDR3 runs 14 residues. V shed 6 bases and J shed 2 bases, with 14 bases lying between them. Germline lookup yields CDR1 MNHEY and CDR2 SMNVEV (reference sequence).

Worth noting for this clone: At the DNA level, this CDR3 is encoded by other sequences in the same sample as well. The chain recombines TRBV5-1 with TRBJ2-7, with D tentatively TRBD1 (6 bases). The V end was cut by 1 base, the J end by 4 bases, with 6 bases between. CDR1 and CDR2 (germline): SGHRS, YFSETQ. This CDR3 has 12 amino acids. The CDR3 sequence: CASSLTGYEQYF. In nucleotides, the CDR3 is TGCGCCAGCAGCTTGACAGGGTACGAGCAGTACTTC.

This clone was observed a single time. CDR3 bases: TGTGCCAGTTCTAGCGGACCTCAAGCCGGGGAGCTGTTTTTT. It encodes CASSSGPQAGELFF. The chain has TRBV19 and TRBJ2-2, with 7 nucleotides matching TRBD2. This CDR3 is built from 14 residues. Losses at the gene ends were 8 bases for V and 6 bases for J; bases not matched to a gene: 9. The germline gives CDR1 LNHDA, CDR2 SQIVND (reference sequence). Full variable domain (rest looked up from reference TRBV19 and TRBJ2-2): DGGITQSPKYLFRKEGQNVTLSCEQNLNHDAMYWYRQDPGQGLRLIYYSQIVNDFQKGDIAEGYSVSREKKESFPLTVTSAQKNPTAFYLCASSSGPQAGELFFGEGSRLTVL.

The rearrangement joins TRBV5-4 to TRBJ1-2; no clear D gene. This CDR3 region has 13 residues. The V end lost 4 bases, the J end lost 7 bases, and 14 bases lay between the germline ends. CDR1 is SGHNT, CDR2 YYREEE, per germline (reference sequence). The chain's CDR3 is CASSPRQHPGYTF. As DNA, the CDR3 is TGTGCCAGCAGCCCTCGACAACACCCTGGCTACACCTTC.

This clone was observed a handful of times. V and J are TRBV6-8 and TRBJ2-1; a possible D gene is TRBD1 (7 bases). This CDR3 comprises 19 residues. V shed 5 bases and J shed 0 bases, with 23 bases lying between them. Germline V CDR1 and CDR2: MNHGY, SAAAGT. The CDR3, as DNA: TGTGCCAGCAGTCGTGAGATCCCAGGGGGGCCCGCCTCCTACAATGAGCAGTTCTTC. Protein sequence: CASSREIPGGPASYNEQFF.

The J gene is TRBJ2-3, the V gene TRBV6-1, with D possibly being TRBD2 (6 bases). V was pared by 9 bases and J by 1 base, with 11 bases between. This CDR3 has 13 amino acids. CDR1 and CDR2 from the germline V gene are MNHNS and SASEGT. The CDR3 nucleotides read TGTGCCAGTTTGGGGGGTGGCACAGATACGCAGTATTTT. Translation: CASLGGGTDTQYF.

The V gene is TRBV7-9, the J gene TRBJ1-1, with a weak D call TRBD1 (5 bases). The CDR3 is made up of 12 amino acids. V shed 6 bases and J shed 5 bases, with 10 bases lying between them. Germline values: CDR1 SEHNR, CDR2 FQNEAQ (reference sequence). The CDR3 region is CASRKQVTEAFF. CDR3 sequence (DNA): TGTGCCAGCAGGAAACAGGTGACTGAAGCTTTCTTT.

V is TRBV5-4 and J is TRBJ1-1; tentatively, D is TRBD1 (6 bases). This CDR3 has 15 amino acids. Between the trimmed V and J ends, which lost 4 bases and 1 base, there was a span of 14 bases. CDR1 SGHNT and CDR2 YYREEE come from the germline V gene (reference sequence). The CDR3 DNA reads TGTGCCAGCAGCCCCACAGGGTCCCCGAACACTGAAGCTTTCTTT. Its translation is CASSPTGSPNTEAFF.

The chain has TRBV2 and TRBJ2-1; 11 bases are shared with TRBD2. The V gene's germline CDR1 is SNHLY and CDR2 FYNNEI. Trimming cost V 4 bases and J 4 bases; bases outside gene matches: 6. This CDR3 comprises 16 residues. The CDR3 DNA is TGTGCCAGCAGTGCGGGACTAGCGGAGTCTTACAATGAGCAGTTCTTC. This sequence encodes CASSAGLAESYNEQFF.

This clone was observed a handful of times. The gene calls are TRBV6-1 and TRBJ1-1; D is possibly TRBD1 (5 bases). Germline CDR1 is MNHNS and CDR2 is SASEGT. The CDR3 extends over 15 amino acids. V was trimmed by 11 bases and J by 5 bases, leaving 24 bases between them. CDR3: CARLGGASVWTEAFF. DNA of the CDR3: TGTGCCCGACTTGGCGGGGCTTCTGTTTGGACTGAAGCTTTCTTT.

V usage is TRBV4-3 and J usage is TRBJ1-5, with 8 bases fitting TRBD1. V lost 0 bases and J lost 5; bases outside the gene matches: 0. Germline CDR1 and CDR2: LGHNA and YSLEER. The CDR3 has 14 residues. The CDR3 here is CASSQETGDQPQHF. The DNA of the CDR3 is TGCGCCAGCAGCCAAGAGACAGGGGATCAGCCCCAGCATTTT.

This rearrangement joins TRBV7-2 to TRBJ2-7; 7 nucleotides agree with TRBD2. The length of the CDR3 is 13 residues. Germline CDR1 SGHTA, CDR2 FQGNSA. The V segment lost 5 bases and the J segment 6 bases; nucleotides outside the gene matches: 7. The CDR3: CASSARLAGEQYF. The CDR3 region has the DNA TGTGCCAGCAGCGCCAGACTAGCAGGCGAGCAGTACTTC.

The gene calls are TRBV27 and TRBJ1-5; TRBD1 might be the D (6 bases). This CDR3 has 15 amino acids. CDR1 is MNHEY and CDR2 is SMNVEV in the germline V gene (reference sequence). Trimming stripped 7 bases from V and 0 bases from J, with 13 bases between. CDR3 bases: TGTGCCAGCAACACAGGGTGGAATAGCAATCAGCCCCAGCATTTT. This codes for CASNTGWNSNQPQHF.

The V and J genes are TRBV5-4 and TRBJ2-1, with unresolved D. This CDR3 has 13 residues. Trimming left V 2 bases short and J 2 bases short, with 5 bases between. CDR1 and CDR2 (germline): SGHNT, YYREEE (reference sequence). The CDR3 reads CASSLATYNEQFF. In nucleotides, the CDR3 is TGTGCCAGCAGCTTAGCGACCTACAATGAGCAGTTCTTC.

In its sample, this clone was seen a few times. The chain uses TRBV9 and TRBJ1-1; 7 bases match TRBD1. This CDR3 comprises 13 residues. The trim removed 3 bases at V and 5 bases at J, leaving 4 bases unmatched. The V gene's germline CDR1 is SGDLS and CDR2 YYNGEE. CDR3 amino acids: CASSATGETEAFF. Written as DNA, the CDR3 is TGTGCCAGCAGCGCAACAGGGGAGACTGAAGCTTTCTTT.

This clone was detected only a few times. This sequence joins TRBV15 and TRBJ1-4; 9 bases line up with TRBD1. The germline V gene encodes CDR1 LNHNV and CDR2 YYDKDF (reference sequence). J gave up 8 bases and V 2 bases, and 6 bases lay outside the gene matches. The CDR3 has 15 residues. The CDR3 bases are TGTGCCACCAGCAGAAACAGGGGGCCCGGCGAAAAACTGTTTTTT. Translation: CATSRNRGPGEKLFF. The entire variable domain, with the rest obtained from reference TRBV15 and TRBJ1-4, is as follows: DAMVIQNPRYQVTQFGKPVTLSCSQTLNHNVMYWYQQKSSQAPKLLFHYYDKDFNNEADTPDNFQSRRPNTSFCFLDIRSPGLGDTAMYLCATSRNRGPGEKLFFGSGTQLSVL.

This clone was picked up a small number of times. The CDR3: CASSRPLGTGGVGNTGELFF. The CDR3 bases are TGCGCCAGCAGCCGCCCCCTGGGGACAGGGGGCGTGGGGAACACCGGGGAGCTGTTTTTT. The V gene is TRBV4-1, the J gene TRBJ2-2, with 12 bases matching TRBD1. The CDR3 has 20 residues. Losses at the gene ends were 4 bases for V and 1 base for J; bases not matched to a gene: 13. Germline lookup yields CDR1 MGHRA and CDR2 YSYEKL.